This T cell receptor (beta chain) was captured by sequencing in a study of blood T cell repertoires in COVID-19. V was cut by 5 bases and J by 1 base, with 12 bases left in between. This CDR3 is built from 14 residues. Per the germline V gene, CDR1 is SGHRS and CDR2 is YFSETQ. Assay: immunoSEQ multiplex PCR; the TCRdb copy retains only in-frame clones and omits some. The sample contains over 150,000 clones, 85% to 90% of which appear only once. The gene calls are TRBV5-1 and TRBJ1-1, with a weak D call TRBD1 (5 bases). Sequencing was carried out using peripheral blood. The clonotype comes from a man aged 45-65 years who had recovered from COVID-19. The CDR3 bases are TGCGCCAGCAGTCAGGGTGGGTCGAACACTGAAGCTTTCTTT. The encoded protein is CASSQGGSNTEAFF.